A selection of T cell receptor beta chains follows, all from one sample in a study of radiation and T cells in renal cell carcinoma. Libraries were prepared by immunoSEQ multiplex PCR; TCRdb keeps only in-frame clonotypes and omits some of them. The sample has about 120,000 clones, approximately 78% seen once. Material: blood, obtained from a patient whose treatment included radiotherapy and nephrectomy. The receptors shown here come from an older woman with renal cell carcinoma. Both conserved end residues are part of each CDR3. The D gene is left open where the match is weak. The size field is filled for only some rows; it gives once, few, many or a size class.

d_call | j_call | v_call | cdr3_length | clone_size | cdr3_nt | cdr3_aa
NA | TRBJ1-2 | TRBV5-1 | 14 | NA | TGCGCCAGCAGCCCCACAGGGTTGGGGGCTTGGTACACCTTC | CASSPTGLGAWYTF
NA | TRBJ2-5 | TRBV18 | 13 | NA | TGTGCCAGCTCACCAGGTTCGAGGGAGACCCAGTACTTC | CASSPGSRETQYF
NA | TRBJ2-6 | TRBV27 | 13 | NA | TGTGCCAGCAGCAAATCAGGGGCCAACGTCCTGACTTTC | CASSKSGANVLTF
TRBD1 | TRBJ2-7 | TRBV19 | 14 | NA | TGTGCCAGTAGTCCAGGGACAGGGGGCTACGAGCAGTACTTC | CASSPGTGGYEQYF
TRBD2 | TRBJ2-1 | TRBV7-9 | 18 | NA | TGTGCCAGCAGCTTAGCCGGGACTAGCGGGCCATCCTACAATGAGCAGTTCTTC | CASSLAGTSGPSYNEQFF
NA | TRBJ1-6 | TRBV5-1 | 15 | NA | TGCGCCAGCAGCTTGGGTCAGGGCGATTATTCACCCCTCCACTTT | CASSLGQGDYSPLHF
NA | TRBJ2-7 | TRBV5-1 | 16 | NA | TGCGCCAGCAGCTTGGTCGGGGCCCCCCAAATTTACGAGCAGTACTTC | CASSLVGAPQIYEQYF
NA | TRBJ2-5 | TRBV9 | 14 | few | TGTGCCAGCAGCGTAGGATTGAGTGGAGAGACCCAGTACTTC | CASSVGLSGETQYF
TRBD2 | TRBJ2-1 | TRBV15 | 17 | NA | TGTGCCACCAGCAGGGGGGGGACTAGCGGGCTTTACAATGAGCAGTTCTTC | CATSRGGTSGLYNEQFF
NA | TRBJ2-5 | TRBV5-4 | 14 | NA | TGTGCCAGCAGCACCGGCGGGTGGGGAGAGACCCAGTACTTC | CASSTGGWGETQYF
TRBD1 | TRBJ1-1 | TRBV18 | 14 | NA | TGTGCCAGCTCCCCGAGGACAGGGAACACTGAAGCTTTCTTT | CASSPRTGNTEAFF
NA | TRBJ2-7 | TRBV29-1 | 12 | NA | TGCAGCGTTGCAGGGACGATCAACGAGCAGTACTTC | CSVAGTINEQYF
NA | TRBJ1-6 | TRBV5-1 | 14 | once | TGCGCCAGCAGCTTGCCCGGGCCCAATTCACCCCTCCACTTT | CASSLPGPNSPLHF
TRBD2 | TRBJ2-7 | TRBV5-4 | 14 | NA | TGTGCCAGCAGCAGGGAGGGGTTAACCTTCGAGCAGTACTTC | CASSREGLTFEQYF
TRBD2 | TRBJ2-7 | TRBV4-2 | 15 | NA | TGTGCCAGCAGCTCGGGACTAGCGGGGGGTTACGAGCAGTACTTC | CASSSGLAGGYEQYF
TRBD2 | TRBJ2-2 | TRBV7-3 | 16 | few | TGTGCCAGCAGCTTAAACGTAGCGGGGAACACCGGGGAGCTGTTTTTT | CASSLNVAGNTGELFF
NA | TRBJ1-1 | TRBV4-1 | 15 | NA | TGCGCCAGCAGCCAAGTCGGGGCATTGAACACTGAAGCTTTCTTT | CASSQVGALNTEAFF
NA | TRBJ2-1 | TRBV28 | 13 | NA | TGTGCCAGCAGTTCCAATAGACCCGAGGGGCAGTTCTTC | CASSSNRPEGQFF
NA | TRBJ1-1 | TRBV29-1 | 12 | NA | TGCAGCGTTTCGGATCCGAACACTGAAGCTTTCTTT | CSVSDPNTEAFF
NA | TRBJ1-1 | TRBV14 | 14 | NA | TGTGCCAGCAGCCAAGAAATGGTCTCCTTTGAAGCTTTCTTT | CASSQEMVSFEAFF
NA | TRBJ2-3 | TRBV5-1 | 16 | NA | TGCGCCAGCAGCTCGGCCGGGACTTCCTACACAGATACGCAGTATTTT | CASSSAGTSYTDTQYF
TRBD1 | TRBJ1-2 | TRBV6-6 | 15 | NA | TGTGCCAGCAGTCCTTCGACAGGGACGGAATATGGCTACACCTTC | CASSPSTGTEYGYTF
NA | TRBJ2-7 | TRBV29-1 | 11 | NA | TGCAGCACCCAGGACAGCTACGAGCAGTACTTC | CSTQDSYEQYF
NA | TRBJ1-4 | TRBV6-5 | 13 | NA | TGTGCCAGCAGTTACTCTTCCGCTGAAAAACTGTTTTTT | CASSYSSAEKLFF
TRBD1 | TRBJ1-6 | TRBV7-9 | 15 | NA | TGTGCCAGCAGCTTATCGAGGGGACAGTCTTTGACCCTCCACTTT | CASSLSRGQSLTLHF
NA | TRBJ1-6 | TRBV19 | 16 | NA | TGTGCCAGTAGCAATTCCATCTCCGGGTATAATTCACCCCTCCACTTT | CASSNSISGYNSPLHF
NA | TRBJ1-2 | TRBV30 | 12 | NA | TGTGCCTGGAGTACCAGCGGCTATGGCTACACCTTC | CAWSTSGYGYTF
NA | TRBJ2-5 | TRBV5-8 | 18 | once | TGTGCCAGCAGCTTGGTGACAGGCGGCATCTGGGACCAAGAGACCCAGTACTTC | CASSLVTGGIWDQETQYF
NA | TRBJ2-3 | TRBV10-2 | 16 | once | TGCGCCAGCAGTGACCGGAACGGCCTTCGCCCAGATACGCAGTATTTT | CASSDRNGLRPDTQYF
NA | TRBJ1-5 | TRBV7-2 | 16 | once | TGTGCCAGCAGCTTAGGAGGGGGGCGTCTATATCAGCCCCAGCATTTT | CASSLGGGRLYQPQHF
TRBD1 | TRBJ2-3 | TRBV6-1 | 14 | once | TGTGCCAGCAGGGAAGGGACAGTTGCTGATACGCAGTATTTT | CASREGTVADTQYF
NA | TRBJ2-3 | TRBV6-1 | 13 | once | TGTGCCAGCACTAGTTTACTCACAGATACGCAGTATTTT | CASTSLLTDTQYF
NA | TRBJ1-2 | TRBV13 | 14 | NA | TGTGCCAGCAGCCCCGGCAGGGATTTGAATGGCTACACCTTC | CASSPGRDLNGYTF
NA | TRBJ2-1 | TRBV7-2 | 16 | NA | TGTGCCAGCAGCTTAGGTGGCGGGGTCAGCTACAATGAGCAGTTCTTC | CASSLGGGVSYNEQFF
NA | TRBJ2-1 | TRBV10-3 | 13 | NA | TGTGCCATCACCCGGGAAAAATACAATGAGCAGTTCTTC | CAITREKYNEQFF
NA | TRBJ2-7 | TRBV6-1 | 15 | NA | TGTGCCAGCAGCCCTACCCTCGACAGTACCTACGAGCAGTACTTC | CASSPTLDSTYEQYF
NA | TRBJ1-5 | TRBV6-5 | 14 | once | TGTGCCAGCAGTTACTCGTTTCGCAATCAGCCCCAGCATTTT | CASSYSFRNQPQHF
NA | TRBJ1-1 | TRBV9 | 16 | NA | TGTGCCAGCAGCCCCCGAGGGGATATAGCAAACACTGAAGCTTTCTTT | CASSPRGDIANTEAFF
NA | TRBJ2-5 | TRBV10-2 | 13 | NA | TGCGCCAGCAGTGTAGGTTTCCAAGAGACCCAGTACTTC | CASSVGFQETQYF
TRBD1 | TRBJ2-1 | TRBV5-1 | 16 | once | TGCGCCAGCAGCGCACAGGGGGCTAGCTCCTACAATGAGCAGTTCTTC | CASSAQGASSYNEQFF
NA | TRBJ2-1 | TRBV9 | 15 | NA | TGTGCCAGCTCTTCCCCTGTGAGGTCTTCTGGTGAGCAGTTCTTC | CASSSPVRSSGEQFF
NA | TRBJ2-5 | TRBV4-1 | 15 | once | TGCGCCAGCAGCCAAGTAGGGAAGGGGTATGAGACCCAGTACTTC | CASSQVGKGYETQYF
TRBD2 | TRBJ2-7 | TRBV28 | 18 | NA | TGTGCCAGCAGTATGTGGCCGGGACTAGCGGGGAGCTCCTACGAGCAGTACTTC | CASSMWPGLAGSSYEQYF
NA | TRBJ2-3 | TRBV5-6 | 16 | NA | TGTGCCAGCAGCTTGGGGTACGGGGGCTCTCTAATATCGCAGTATTTT | CASSLGYGGSLISQYF
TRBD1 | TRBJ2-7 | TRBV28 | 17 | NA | TGTGCCAGCAGCCGGAGGAGAGGACAGGGGGCGGGCTACGAGCAGTACTTC | CASSRRRGQGAGYEQYF
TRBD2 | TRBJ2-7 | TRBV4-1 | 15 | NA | TGCGCCAGCAGCCAAGGGACTAGCGGGGTGGTCGAGCAGTACTTC | CASSQGTSGVVEQYF
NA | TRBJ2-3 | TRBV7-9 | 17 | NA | TGTGCCAGCAGCTTAGAGAGGTCTACCTGGGGCACAGATACGCAGTATTTT | CASSLERSTWGTDTQYF
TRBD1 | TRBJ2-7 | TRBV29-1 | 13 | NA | TGCAGCGTGGGCGACAGGGATCCCCACGAGCAGTACTTC | CSVGDRDPHEQYF
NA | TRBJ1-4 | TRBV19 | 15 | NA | TGTGCCAGTAGGAGAGTTGGCCCAACTAATGAAAAACTGTTTTTT | CASRRVGPTNEKLFF
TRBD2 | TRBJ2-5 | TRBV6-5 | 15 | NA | TGTGCCAGCAGCCCGGGACTAGCGTTTCGGGAGACCCAGTACTTC | CASSPGLAFRETQYF
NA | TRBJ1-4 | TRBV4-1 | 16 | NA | TGCGCCAGCAGCCAAGACTCGGGACTGACTAATGAAAAACTGTTTTTT | CASSQDSGLTNEKLFF
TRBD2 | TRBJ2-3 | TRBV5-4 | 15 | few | TGTGCCAGCAGCTTGAGCGGGGGAGTGGTAGATACGCAGTATTTT | CASSLSGGVVDTQYF
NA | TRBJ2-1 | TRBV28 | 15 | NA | TGTGCCAGCAGTTTATTGGCTGACGCCTACAATGAGCAGTTCTTC | CASSLLADAYNEQFF
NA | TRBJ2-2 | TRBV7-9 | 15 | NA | TGTGCCAGCAGCTCGACGGGACACAACACCGGGGAGCTGTTTTTT | CASSSTGHNTGELFF
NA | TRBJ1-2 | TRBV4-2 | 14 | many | TGTGCCAGCAGCCAGGGCCAGGGAAGCTATGGCTACACCTTC | CASSQGQGSYGYTF